The rows below give T cell receptor beta chains drawn from one sample of a study of Ad26.COV2.S vaccination and SARS-CoV-2 variants. Generated by immunoSEQ multiplex PCR, the TCRdb table keeps only in-frame clones and is missing some. The sample contains approximately 150,000 clones, 86% of which appear only once. Specimen: peripheral blood, collected after recovery from COVID-19. Every receptor here comes from a human donor who had recovered from COVID-19. The CDR3 runs from the conserved cysteine through the conserved F or W. A D gene is named only where the DNA matches it firmly. Expanded clones get a size class; other rows say once, few or many, or leave the size out.

abundance | j_gene | d_gene | v_gene | CDR3aa | CDR3nt
- | TRBJ1-1 | - | TRBV18 | CASSPRTAEMNTEAFF | TGTGCCAGCTCACCCCGGACAGCCGAAATGAACACTGAAGCTTTCTTT
- | TRBJ2-1 | - | TRBV9 | CASSVEARIVYNEQFF | TGTGCCAGCAGCGTAGAGGCCAGAATTGTTTACAATGAGCAGTTCTTC
- | TRBJ2-7 | TRBD2 | TRBV27 | CASSPDPGGTYEQYF | TGTGCCAGCAGTCCCGACCCGGGGGGAACGTACGAGCAGTACTTC
- | TRBJ2-5 | TRBD2 | TRBV6-5 | CASSPGLVETQYF | TGTGCCAGCAGTCCCGGACTAGTCGAGACCCAGTACTTC
- | TRBJ1-1 | - | TRBV23-1 | CASSQPHRVGAFF | TGCGCCAGCAGTCAGCCCCACAGGGTAGGAGCTTTCTTT
- | TRBJ1-4 | - | TRBV5-4 | CASSHGGGSTNEKLFF | TGTGCCAGCAGCCATGGCGGAGGCTCAACTAATGAAAAACTGTTTTTT
- | TRBJ2-3 | TRBD1 | TRBV28 | CASHSGTGGDPGTDTQYF | TGTGCCAGTCATTCCGGGACAGGGGGCGACCCGGGCACAGATACGCAGTATTTT
- | TRBJ1-6 | - | TRBV28 | CASSQRAGPGSPLHF | TGTGCCAGCAGTCAACGCGCGGGGCCGGGTTCACCCCTCCACTTT
- | TRBJ2-2 | - | TRBV11-3 | CAKAVNTGELFF | TGTGCCAAGGCGGTGAACACCGGGGAGCTGTTTTTT
- | TRBJ1-5 | - | TRBV25-1 | CASSLTGGNQPQHF | TGTGCCAGCAGCCTGACGGGGGGCAATCAGCCCCAGCATTTT
- | TRBJ1-3 | - | TRBV3-1/TRBV3-2 | CASSPWGSVLSGNTIYF | TGTGCCAGCAGCCCTTGGGGTAGCGTCCTCTCTGGAAACACCATATATTTT
few | TRBJ2-6 | - | TRBV12-5 | CASMQAGANVLTF | TGTGCTAGTATGCAGGCTGGGGCCAACGTCCTGACTTTC
- | TRBJ1-1 | - | TRBV30 | CAWLQRNTEAFF | TGTGCCTGGCTACAGCGTAACACTGAAGCTTTCTTT
- | TRBJ1-1 | - | TRBV4-3 | CASSQGVGSEAFF | TGCGCCAGCAGCCAAGGAGTGGGGTCGGAAGCTTTCTTT
- | TRBJ2-7 | - | TRBV7-9 | CASSLGGGEQYF | TGTGCCAGCAGCCTAGGGGGGGGTGAGCAGTACTTC
- | TRBJ2-1 | - | TRBV27 | CASSPPGQGHHNEQFF | TGTGCCAGCAGTCCCCCGGGCCAGGGCCACCACAATGAGCAGTTCTTC
- | TRBJ2-7 | TRBD1 | TRBV19 | CASKGQGVSGEQYF | TGTGCCAGTAAGGGACAGGGTGTTTCGGGCGAGCAGTACTTC
- | TRBJ2-7 | - | TRBV9 | CASSPRQSPTGGEQYF | TGTGCCAGCAGCCCGCGACAGTCGCCCACCGGCGGCGAGCAGTACTTC
- | TRBJ2-5 | - | TRBV7-2 | CASSYPSGGAAKSQETQYF | TGTGCCAGCAGCTACCCCTCCGGCGGGGCGGCCAAGTCACAAGAGACCCAGTACTTC
- | TRBJ2-7 | - | TRBV5-5 | CASVWSPTSTYEQYF | TGTGCCAGCGTGTGGTCCCCCACCTCAACCTACGAGCAGTACTTC
- | TRBJ2-2 | TRBD2 | TRBV9 | CASSGLAGATGELFF | TGTGCCAGCAGCGGACTAGCGGGGGCCACCGGGGAGCTGTTTTTT
- | TRBJ2-6 | - | TRBV15 | CATRRDRSSSGANVLTF | TGTGCCACCAGGCGGGACAGATCTAGCTCTGGGGCCAACGTCCTGACTTTC
- | TRBJ2-7 | - | TRBV19 | CASSILSGEEQYF | TGTGCCAGTAGTATTTTATCAGGGGAGGAGCAGTACTTC
- | TRBJ2-1 | TRBD2 | TRBV29-1 | CSAPGGGTFDNEQFF | TGCAGCGCCCCGGGAGGGGGAACCTTCGACAATGAGCAGTTCTTC
- | TRBJ2-7 | - | TRBV11-2 | CASSAGQIVYEQYF | TGTGCCAGCAGCGCCGGGCAGATAGTCTACGAGCAGTACTTC
- | TRBJ1-1 | - | TRBV6-5 | CASLEVPNTEAFF | TGTGCCAGCCTCGAGGTTCCGAACACTGAAGCTTTCTTT
- | TRBJ1-2 | - | TRBV6-5 | CASSYQATGYGYTF | TGTGCCAGCAGTTATCAGGCGACGGGCTATGGCTACACCTTC
- | TRBJ2-1 | - | TRBV7-9 | CASSPTLSGGPYNEQFF | TGTGCCAGCAGCCCTACATTATCCGGGGGTCCCTACAATGAGCAGTTCTTC
- | TRBJ1-2 | - | TRBV19 | CASSVPGDYGYTF | TGTGCCAGTAGTGTCCCTGGAGACTATGGCTACACCTTC
- | TRBJ1-1 | - | TRBV6-2/TRBV6-3 | CASSSRRGGTEAFF | TGTGCCAGCAGTTCACGTCGGGGAGGGACTGAAGCTTTCTTT
- | TRBJ2-1 | - | TRBV18 | CASSYSLQENEQFF | TGTGCCAGCTCATACTCTTTACAGGAGAATGAGCAGTTCTTC
- | TRBJ1-2 | - | TRBV5-6 | CASSLANRDDYGYTF | TGTGCCAGCAGCTTGGCAAACAGGGATGACTATGGCTACACCTTC
- | TRBJ2-5 | TRBD1 | TRBV6-1 | CASSEAGGGQAPGTQYF | TGTGCCAGCAGTGAGGCCGGAGGAGGACAGGCCCCCGGGACCCAGTACTTC
- | TRBJ2-3 | - | TRBV27 | CASSPLGTATDTQYF | TGTGCCAGCAGTCCCCTGGGCACGGCCACAGATACGCAGTATTTT
few | TRBJ1-3 | TRBD1 | TRBV28 | CASSLDRGRPYSGNTIYF | TGTGCCAGCAGTCTCGACAGGGGTCGACCCTACTCTGGAAACACCATATATTTT